These 21 T cell receptor beta chains originate from one sample sequenced in a study of cytomegalovirus exposure and HLA in healthy donors. A multiplex PCR was run with 60 Vbeta primers and 13 Jbeta primers. Sequencing was performed with immunoSEQ multiplex PCR; in TCRdb, only in-frame clones are kept and a portion is missing. The sample lists about 200,000 clones, around 83% occurring once. The sample consisted of PBMCs. These receptors originate from a man aged 35-49 years in good health and CMV-seropositive.

The chain joins TRBV5-5 to TRBJ1-1, with TRBD1 identical over 7 bases. The V segment lost 3 bases and the J segment 11 bases; nucleotides outside the gene matches: 13. This CDR3 comprises 14 residues. Germline assignment: CDR1 SGHKS and CDR2 YYEKEE (reference sequence). CDR3 sequence (DNA): TGTGCCAGCAGCTCACCCTGGAGGGGGCGCGAGGCTTTCTTT. This gives the protein CASSSPWRGREAFF.

The chain combines TRBV15 with TRBJ1-1, with D tentatively TRBD1 (6 bases). CDR1 is LNHNV and CDR2 is YYDKDF in the germline V gene (reference sequence). V lost 4 bases and J lost 4, with 10 bases in between. The CDR3 runs 13 residues. CDR3 nucleotides: TGTGCCACCAGCATACAGGGCGGCACTGAAGCTTTCTTT. Translating gives CATSIQGGTEAFF.

This chain connects TRBV5-4 to TRBJ1-3; 8 nucleotides match TRBD1. V lost 0 bases and J lost 4; bases outside the gene matches: 6. The CDR3 extends over 16 amino acids. From germline, CDR1 is SGHNT and CDR2 YYREEE (reference sequence). The CDR3 DNA reads as TGTGCCAGCAGCTTGGGAGACAGGGGTGTCGGAAACACCATATATTTT. It encodes CASSLGDRGVGNTIYF.

The rearrangement uses TRBV7-2 and TRBJ2-5; D unresolved. Trimming removed 1 base at V and 5 bases at J, with 17 bases between. The germline CDR1 and CDR2 sequences are SGHTA and FQGNSA. The length of the CDR3 is 16 residues. The chain's CDR3 is CASSLGHSGYGETQYF. The CDR3 DNA follows: TGTGCCAGCAGCTTAGGCCACTCCGGCTACGGGGAGACCCAGTACTTC.

The chain employs TRBV29-1 and TRBJ2-1, with a weak D call TRBD2 (6 bases). The CDR3 is 13 amino acids. Germline V gene sequence: CDR1 SQVTM, CDR2 ANQGSEA. V was clipped by 3 bases and J by 11 bases, with 17 bases between them. The CDR3 DNA reads TGCAGCGTTGATACCTGGGGACTCAGTCAGCAGTTCTTC. It encodes CSVDTWGLSQQFF.

This chain connects TRBV14 to TRBJ2-7; D gene uncertain. In germline, CDR1 is SGHDN, CDR2 FVKESK. The germline V and J ends were trimmed by 1 base and 4 bases, with 2 bases remaining between them. The CDR3 runs to 11 residues. CDR3 region: CASSQAYEQYF. The CDR3, as DNA: TGTGCCAGCAGCCAAGCATACGAGCAGTACTTC.

The rearrangement uses TRBV10-1 and TRBJ2-5; 8 bases agree with TRBD2. The CDR3 runs 17 residues. Germline V gene lookup returns CDR1 WNHNN and CDR2 SYGVQD (reference sequence). Germline trimming cut 10 bases from V and 6 bases from J; bases unmatched to any gene: 22. This CDR3 is CANLDLSGLAHPKTQYF. The CDR3 DNA reads as TGCGCCAACTTAGACCTTAGCGGACTAGCCCATCCCAAGACCCAGTACTTC.

The V gene is TRBV6-6, the J gene TRBJ2-7, with TRBD2 matching over 7 bases. Germline V gives CDR1 MNHNY, CDR2 SVGAGI (reference sequence). There are 14 residues in the CDR3. V gave up 10 bases and J gave up 0 bases; unmatched junction bases: 9. The CDR3 DNA sequence: TGTGCCACGCATACGGGGGGACGCTCCTACGAGCAGTACTTC. Translation: CATHTGGRSYEQYF.

The chain is built from TRBV9 and TRBJ1-3; D may be TRBD1 (6 bases). The V end lost 3 bases, the J end lost 7 bases, and 14 bases lay between the germline ends. This CDR3 is 14 amino acids long. The V gene's germline CDR1 is SGDLS and CDR2 YYNGEE. The CDR3 sequence: CASSASQGRNTIYF. The CDR3 nucleotides are TGTGCCAGCAGCGCTAGTCAGGGGCGGAACACCATATATTTT. The full variable domain, with the rest looked up from reference TRBV9 and TRBJ1-3, is DSGVTQTPKHLITATGQRVTLRCSPRSGDLSVYWYQQSLDQGLQFLIQYYNGEERAKGNILERFSAQQFPDLHSELNLSSLELGDSALYFCASSASQGRNTIYFGEGSWLTVV.

The chain combines TRBV28 with TRBJ2-4; D might be TRBD1 (6 bases). There are 18 residues in the CDR3. Germline V CDR1 and CDR2: MDHEN, SYDVKM. V dropped 7 bases and J dropped 1 base, with 23 bases sitting between them. The CDR3 sequence: CASTRGGFVDLAKNIQYF. The CDR3 DNA is TGTGCCAGCACTCGAGGGGGATTCGTCGACCTGGCCAAAAACATTCAGTACTTC.

This clone was observed once. In DNA, the CDR3 is TGTGCCAGCAGTTACCCGGCATCGGGGACAGGGGCTGGCTACACCTTC. Protein: CASSYPASGTGAGYTF. This chain links TRBV6-6 with TRBJ1-2; 10 bases are shared with TRBD1. CDR3 length: 16 amino acids. J gave up 7 bases and V 2 bases, and 10 bases lay outside the gene matches. In germline, CDR1 is MNHNY, CDR2 SVGAGI (reference sequence).

This chain connects TRBV7-2 to TRBJ2-7; TRBD1 aligns across 7 bases. This CDR3 comprises 15 residues. The ends lost 4 bases at V and 0 bases at J; junction bases unmatched: 6. Looked up from germline, CDR1 is SGHTA and CDR2 is FQGNSA. The CDR3, as DNA: TGTGCCAGCAGCTACGACAGGGACCCCTCCTACGAGCAGTACTTC. Translation gives CASSYDRDPSYEQYF.

This clone was counted between two and nine times. The V gene is TRBV2, the J gene TRBJ1-6; TRBD1 matches at 9 bases. V was clipped by 6 bases and J by 6 bases; unmatched bases: 3. Germline CDR1 and CDR2: SNHLY and FYNNEI. The CDR3 is 14 amino acids. Written as DNA, the CDR3 is TGTGCCAGCAGCGCGACAGGGGGTAATTCACCCCTCCACTTT. It specifies CASSATGGNSPLHF.

The chain carries TRBV27 and TRBJ2-7; a possible D gene is TRBD2 (5 bases). This CDR3 is built from 12 residues. V shed 3 bases and J shed 6 bases, with 9 bases lying between them. Per the germline V gene, CDR1 is MNHEY and CDR2 is SMNVEV (reference sequence). DNA for the CDR3: TGTGCCAGCAGTTTTGCGAGCGGCGAGCAGTACTTC. Amino acids: CASSFASGEQYF.

This CDR3 reads CASSYGQGVYYEQYF. Here the CDR3 DNA reads TGCGCCAGCAGCTACGGACAGGGGGTATACTACGAGCAGTACTTC. The chain recombines TRBV5-1 with TRBJ2-7, with 10 bases lining up with TRBD1. The junction had 6 bases not matched to a gene; V was cut back by 3 bases and J by 3 bases. The CDR3 loop spans 15 amino acids. CDR1 and CDR2 from the germline V gene are SGHRS and YFSETQ. Based on the CDR3 plus reference TRBV5-1 and TRBJ2-7, the full variable domain is KAGVTQTPRYLIKTRGQQVTLSCSPISGHRSVSWYQQTPGQGLQFLFEYFSETQRNKGNFPGRFSGRQFSNSRSEMNVSTLELGDSALYLCASSYGQGVYYEQYFGPGTRLTVT.

CDR3 nucleotide sequence: TGTGCCAGCAGGCCGGTCCTCACAGATACGCAGTATTTT. Residues: CASRPVLTDTQYF. This chain connects TRBV21-1 to TRBJ2-3; the D segment call TRBD2 is taken from the table without a DNA check. TRBV21-1 is assigned pseudogene status. This CDR3 has 13 amino acids.

The chain uses TRBV18 and TRBJ2-7, with 8 nucleotides matching TRBD1. This CDR3 comprises 14 residues. Trimming took 6 bases from V and 0 from J; bases not matched to a gene: 4. CDR1 and CDR2 from the germline V gene are KGHSH and LQKENI. The CDR3 is CASSLDRDSYEQYF. The DNA for the CDR3 is TGTGCCAGCTCCCTGGACAGGGACTCCTACGAGCAGTACTTC.

The V gene is TRBV28, the J gene TRBJ1-2; D is undetermined. Between the trimmed V and J ends, which lost 6 bases and 8 bases, there was a span of 16 bases. Germline CDR1 and CDR2: MDHEN and SYDVKM. This CDR3 contains 13 residues. The CDR3 region has the DNA TGTGCCAGCAGCCCCTCGGGAAAGGGCGGCTACACCTTC. Its translation: CASSPSGKGGYTF.

Note on this clone: One end of the junction is discordant with germline, which a read error may explain. V is TRBV15 and J is TRBJ2-7; 8 bases are a match to TRBD1. The CDR3 has 14 amino acids. Germline V gene lookup returns CDR1 LNHNV and CDR2 YYDKDF (reference sequence). The CDR3 sequence: CATSTYRTGREQCF. The CDR3 bases are TGTGCCACCAGCACTTACCGGACAGGGCGCGAGCAGTGCTTC.

The chain has TRBV28 and TRBJ2-1, with TRBD1 matching 7 bases. J gave up 7 bases and V 8 bases, and 8 bases lay outside the gene matches. The CDR3 length is 13 residues. Per the germline V gene, CDR1 is MDHEN and CDR2 is SYDVKM. The CDR3 protein is CASRTGAGNEQFF. The CDR3, as DNA: TGTGCCAGCCGGACAGGCGCAGGGAATGAGCAGTTCTTC. Using reference TRBV28 and TRBJ2-1 for the parts outside the CDR3, the full variable domain is DVKVTQSSRYLVKRTGEKVFLECVQDMDHENMFWYRQDPGLGLRLIYFSYDVKMKEKGDIPEGYSVSREKKERFSLILESASTNQTSMYLCASRTGAGNEQFFGPGTRLTVL.

The sample holds a few counts of this clone. The rearrangement links TRBV19 to TRBJ1-2; no firm D call. V gave up 3 bases and J gave up 8 bases, with 13 bases separating them. The germline V gene encodes CDR1 LNHDA and CDR2 SQIVND (reference sequence). The length of the CDR3 is 13 residues. The CDR3 coding sequence is TGTGCCAGTAGTATTGAAGGCAGAGGCGGCTACACCTTC. Amino acid sequence: CASSIEGRGGYTF.